These 25 T cell receptor beta chains were sequenced from one sample in a study of T cells in women clearing cervical HPV infection. TCRdb's copy holds only in-frame clones and misses some; the assay was immunoSEQ multiplex PCR. In all, the sample yields under 45,000 clones. Sequences were obtained from blood buffy coat. The receptors come from a woman aged 18-70 years with a cervical HPV16 infection that either progressed to CIN3+ or cleared (not recorded which).

Concerning this clone itself: The CDR3 end lies 3 residues beyond the end of the read and is filled in from the germline J gene. V and J are TRBV4-1 and TRBJ1-1, with 7 bases aligning to TRBD1. Trimming cost V 0 bases and J 4 bases; bases outside gene matches: 8. This CDR3 is 16 amino acids long. Germline V CDR1 and CDR2: MGHRA, YSYEKL. CDR3 loop: CASSQESGRGPTEAFF. The sequenced CDR3 bases are TGCGCCAGCAGCCAAGAGAGTGGAAGGGGGCCCACTGAA.

Comment on this clone: Coverage ceases 3 residues before the CDR3 finishes, and the germline J gene fills in the end. The chain links TRBV5-3 to TRBJ1-1; possibly TRBD1 for D (5 bases). TRBV5-3 counts as an open reading frame of uncertain function. The CDR3 sequence is 18 residues long. Trimming removed 0 bases from V and 0 bases from J, with 18 bases in between. CDR3 sequence: CARSLGAWGAEVNTEAFF. CDR3 bases read: TGTGCCAGAAGCTTGGGTGCGTGGGGCGCGGAGGTGAACACTGAA.

A note on this clone: The read finishes 3 residues shy of the CDR3 end, and the germline J gene is used to complete it. The genes are TRBV10-1 and TRBJ2-2; D possibly corresponds to TRBD2 (6 bases). V lost 6 bases to trimming and J lost 1 base, with 6 bases between them. This CDR3 region has 13 residues. Germline CDR1 and CDR2: WNHNN and SYGVQD (reference sequence). The CDR3 reads CASRRGNTGELFF. CDR3 bases read: TGCGCCAGCAGGCGGGGGAACACCGGGGAG.

Worth noting for this clone: The read falls 3 residues short of the CDR3 end, and the missing part is taken from the germline J gene. The chain employs TRBV12-3 or TRBV12-4 and TRBJ2-4; 9 nucleotides align to TRBD1. The CDR3 totals 14 residues. The trim removed 7 bases at V and 5 bases at J, leaving 6 bases unmatched. CDR3 sequence reads: CASTHRTGENIQYF. The sequenced part of the CDR3 DNA is TGTGCCAGCACCCATAGGACAGGGGAAAACATT.

As concerns this clone: From the germline J gene comes the end of the CDR3, since the read stops 3 residues before it. The gene calls are TRBV5-1 and TRBJ2-7, with 7 bases matching TRBD2. Germline-derived CDR1 and CDR2 are SGHRS and YFSETQ. V trimming: 4 bases; J trimming: 2 bases; junction bases outside the gene matches: 12. The CDR3 totals 16 residues. The CDR3 protein is CASSPRTSAEAYEQYF. The DNA read from the CDR3 is TGCGCCAGCAGCCCCCGGACTAGTGCTGAAGCCTACGAG.

In regard to this clone: The observed sequence ends 3 residues before the CDR3 terminus, with the missing tail filled in from the germline J gene. The chain links TRBV6-1 to TRBJ2-5, with D unresolved. Germline CDR1 MNHNS, CDR2 SASEGT. The length of the CDR3 is 13 residues. Deletions cut 2 bases from V and 5 bases from J, with 9 bases between. CDR3 DNA, as far as it was read: TGTGCCAGCAGTGAAAGATTGCGGGAGACC. Its protein product is CASSERLRET. The entire CDR3 sequence reads CASSERLRETQYF.

For this clone: The read is 3 residues too short to cover the CDR3 end, so that end is filled in from the germline J gene. J is TRBJ2-2 and V is TRBV19, with D possibly being TRBD1 (5 bases). The length of the CDR3 is 16 residues. In germline, CDR1 is LNHDA, CDR2 SQIVND (reference sequence). Incomplete CDR3 DNA: TGTGCCAGTATAGGTGGTTGGGGCAGCCATAATGAAAAG. This translates into CASIGGWGSHNEK. The entire CDR3 is CASIGGWGSHNEKLFF.

Details on this clone: The read ends 3 residues before the CDR3 terminus; that terminus is restored from the germline J gene. The rearrangement links TRBV28 to TRBJ2-7; 11 nucleotides agree with TRBD1. The germline V gene encodes CDR1 MDHEN and CDR2 SYDVKM. Trimming at V came to 4 bases and at J to 4 bases, leaving 6 bases not matched to a gene. The CDR3 totals 15 residues. CDR3 DNA (partial): TGTGCCAGCAGTTCGTCGGGACAGGGGGTTTACGAG. It specifies CASSSSGQGVYE. The CDR3 in its entirety is CASSSSGQGVYEQYF.

Of note for this clone: The observed sequence ends 3 residues before the CDR3 terminus, with the missing tail filled in from the germline J gene. The rearrangement joins TRBV2 to TRBJ2-1; 14 nucleotides align to TRBD2. Looked up from germline, CDR1 is SNHLY and CDR2 is FYNNEI. The CDR3 totals 15 residues. The ends lost 4 bases at V and 8 bases at J; junction bases unmatched: 4. The chain's CDR3 is CASSGGTSGGYEQFF. CDR3 DNA (partial): TGTGCCAGCAGTGGAGGGACTAGCGGGGGCTATGAG. Full variable domain (rest looked up from reference TRBV2 and TRBJ2-1): EPEVTQTPSHQVTQMGQEVILRCVPISNHLYFYWYRQILGQKVEFLVSFYNNEISEKSEIFDDQFSVERPDGSNFTLKIRSTKLEDSAMYFCASSGGTSGGYEQFFGPGTRLTVL.

About this clone itself: The CDR3 end falls 3 residues outside the read, so it is completed with the germline J gene. The chain has TRBV28 and TRBJ2-7, with a tentative D call TRBD2 (7 bases). The CDR3 is made up of 14 amino acids. The V end was cut by 1 base, the J end by 3 bases, with 10 bases between. Germline V lookup: CDR1 MDHEN, CDR2 SYDVKM. Partial CDR3 DNA: TGTGCCAGCAGTTTATTGGGAGGGGGCTACGAG. It is translated as CASSLLGGGYE. The whole CDR3 region reads CASSLLGGGYEQYF.

With respect to this clone: The read finishes 3 residues shy of the CDR3 end, and the germline J gene is used to complete it. The chain links TRBV10-3 to TRBJ2-1; 7 nucleotides align to TRBD2. CDR3 length: 13 residues. The J segment lost 8 bases and the V segment lost 5 bases, leaving 6 bases of the junction unmatched. Per the germline V gene, CDR1 is ENHRY and CDR2 is SYGVKD. The CDR3 protein is CAISLRLADEQFF. The sequenced part of the CDR3 DNA is TGTGCCATCAGTCTCCGACTAGCCGATGAG.

To note about this clone: Coverage ceases 3 residues before the CDR3 finishes, and the germline J gene fills in the end. The V and J genes are TRBV7-2 and TRBJ2-3; D not certain. CDR3 length equals 14 residues. Trimming pared 1 base from V and 1 base from J, leaving 6 bases between. Germline CDR1 SGHTA, CDR2 FQGNSA. The CDR3 loop reads CASSLDAGTDTQYF. CDR3 DNA (partial): TGTGCCAGCAGCTTAGATGCAGGCACAGATACG.

Points on this clone: With the read ending 3 residues before the CDR3 end, the germline J gene is used to fill in that end. The V and J genes are TRBV19 and TRBJ2-3; D gene ambiguous. Trimming took 4 bases from V and 0 from J, leaving 8 bases between them. Germline V lookup: CDR1 LNHDA, CDR2 SQIVND (reference sequence). The CDR3 totals 14 residues. CDR3 DNA (partial): TGTGCCAGTAGTAAGGCGGCCAGCACAGATACG. Its protein product is CASSKAASTDT. The entire CDR3 sequence reads CASSKAASTDTQYF.

With regard to this clone: Read coverage stops 3 residues before the CDR3 terminus; the germline J gene supplies the remainder. The chain joins TRBV2 to TRBJ1-1; 9 positions match TRBD1. The germline V gene has CDR1 SNHLY and CDR2 FYNNEI. The CDR3 has 14 residues. V shed 6 bases and J 1 base; nucleotides not matched to a gene: 3. The sequenced part of the CDR3 DNA is TGTGCCAGCAGCAGACAGGGGGAGAACACTGAA. Residues: CASSRQGENTE. The full CDR3 reads CASSRQGENTEAFF.

Comment on this clone: Coverage ceases 3 residues before the CDR3 finishes, and the germline J gene fills in the end. V gene TRBV11-2 combines with J gene TRBJ1-2; tentative D call: TRBD1 (6 bases). Germline CDR1 SGHAT, CDR2 FQNNGV. The CDR3 length is 13 residues. The V and J ends lost 3 bases and 4 bases respectively, with 9 bases between them. The sequenced CDR3 bases are TGTGCCAGCAGCTTTTTGGACAGCTATGGC. Protein product: CASSFLDSYG. The full CDR3 is CASSFLDSYGYTF.

As regards this clone: The read terminates 3 residues ahead of where the CDR3 ends, so the germline J gene completes it. V gene TRBV29-1 combines with J gene TRBJ1-2; possibly TRBD1 for D (6 bases). Germline V gene sequence: CDR1 SQVTM, CDR2 ANQGSEA. The CDR3 is 13 amino acids. Deletions cut 7 bases from V and 4 bases from J, with 16 bases between. CDR3 residues: CSARGGSIYGYTF. The covered CDR3 bases are TGCAGCGCCCGAGGGGGTTCGATCTATGGC.

Notes on this clone: The missing CDR3 end, 3 residues past where the read stops, is filled in from the germline J gene. This chain links TRBV5-1 with TRBJ2-5; TRBD2 matches at 11 bases. Germline V gene sequence: CDR1 SGHRS, CDR2 YFSETQ. V shed 4 bases and J 3 bases; nucleotides not matched to a gene: 8. The CDR3 spans 16 residues. CDR3 residues: CASSKGLAAKEETQYF. The CDR3 DNA, read in part, is TGCGCCAGCAGCAAGGGACTAGCGGCAAAAGAAGAGACC.

In regard to this clone: With the read ending 3 residues before the CDR3 end, the germline J gene is used to fill in that end. This chain uses TRBV15 with TRBJ2-7; the match to TRBD1 covers 9 bases. J was trimmed by 3 bases and V by 4 bases; bases with no gene match: 10. Germline values: CDR1 LNHNV, CDR2 YYDKDF (reference sequence). The CDR3 is made up of 16 amino acids. Incomplete CDR3 DNA: TGTGCCACCAGCAAGGACAGGGGACGGAGGTTCTACGAG. The encoded protein is CATSKDRGRRFYE. The whole CDR3 sequence reads CATSKDRGRRFYEQYF.

With respect to this clone: The read finishes 3 residues shy of the CDR3 end, and the germline J gene is used to complete it. The rearrangement links TRBV7-6 to TRBJ1-2, with a possible D match to TRBD1 (6 bases). CDR3 size: 13 residues. Germline V CDR1 and CDR2: SGHVS, FNYEAQ. CDR3 sequence reads: CASSLGTAYDYTF. The covered CDR3 bases are TGTGCCAGCAGCTTAGGGACAGCCTACGAC. Supplemented by reference TRBV7-6 and TRBJ1-2, the full variable domain reads GAGVSQSPRYKVTKRGQDVALRCDPISGHVSLYWYRQALGQGPEFLTYFNYEAQQDKSGLPNDRFSAERPEGSISTLTIQRTEQRDSAMYRCASSLGTAYDYTFGSGTRLTVV.

On this clone itself: From the germline J gene comes the end of the CDR3, since the read stops 3 residues before it. V gene TRBV6-9 combines with J gene TRBJ1-2; TRBD1 might be the D (6 bases). CDR1 and CDR2 (germline): MNHGY, SVAAGI. CDR3 length equals 12 residues. CDR3: CAAYGGTDTYTF. The covered CDR3 bases are TGTGCCGCGTATGGGGGCACAGATACC.

A remark on this clone: The observed sequence ends 3 residues before the CDR3 terminus, with the missing tail filled in from the germline J gene. V and J are TRBV5-1 and TRBJ2-7; 10 nucleotides match TRBD1. In germline, CDR1 is SGHRS, CDR2 YFSETQ. The CDR3 extends over 14 amino acids. V lost 4 bases and J lost 6; bases outside the gene matches: 7. The part of the CDR3 DNA that was read is TGCGCCAGCAGCCTGGGGACAGGGGCCCGCGAG. Protein product: CASSLGTGARE. The entire CDR3 is CASSLGTGAREQYF.

Comments on this clone: The read halts 3 residues ahead of the CDR3 end, with the missing end drawn from the germline J gene. This chain connects TRBV30 to TRBJ1-1, with unresolved D. V lost 3 bases and J 7 bases, leaving 12 bases between the germline ends. The length of the CDR3 is 12 residues. Germline V gene data show CDR1 as GTSNPN and CDR2 as SVGIG (reference sequence). CDR3 loop: CAWRRATGEAFF. CDR3 DNA, as far as it was read: TGTGCCTGGAGGCGGGCGACGGGTGAA.

The CDR3 sequence: CATIKDRGDYGYTF. The CDR3 DNA, read in part, is TGTGCCACCATTAAAGACAGGGGGGACTATGGC. The rearrangement joins TRBV19 to TRBJ1-2; 9 bases match TRBD1. The observed sequence ends 3 residues before the CDR3 terminus, with the missing tail filled in from the germline J gene. V shed 10 bases, J shed 3 bases, and the junction held 9 bases outside the gene matches. This CDR3 comprises 14 residues. CDR1 is LNHDA and CDR2 is SQIVND in the germline V gene (reference sequence).

Worth noting for this clone: With the read ending 3 residues before the CDR3 end, the germline J gene is used to fill in that end. V gene TRBV19 combines with J gene TRBJ2-3; a possible D gene is TRBD1 (5 bases). CDR1 is LNHDA and CDR2 is SQIVND in the germline V gene (reference sequence). The CDR3 spans 15 residues. CDR3 region: CASSIKGQGDQPQYF. The part of the CDR3 DNA that was read is TGTGCCAGTAGTATAAAAGGGCAAGGGGATCAGCCG.

To note about this clone: The read comes to an end 3 residues before the CDR3 does, leaving the germline J gene to fill in the end. The chain links TRBV6-1 to TRBJ1-2, with TRBD1 matching 8 bases. The ends lost 4 bases at V and 4 bases at J; junction bases unmatched: 8. CDR3 size: 15 residues. Germline CDR1 MNHNS, CDR2 SASEGT. CDR3 DNA (partial): TGTGCCAGCAGTGCGTTCAGGGGGCAAGGCTATGGC. This encodes CASSAFRGQGYG. The whole CDR3 sequence reads CASSAFRGQGYGYTF.